Only one count was recorded for the clone carrying this T cell receptor beta chain. The CDR3 runs to 14 residues. Germline V gene lookup returns CDR1 SGDLS and CDR2 YYNGEE. Unmatched junction bases numbered 4, after V lost 3 bases and J lost 6 bases. The method was immunoSEQ multiplex PCR; TCRdb's version includes in-frame clones alone and lacks a portion of them. The sample has nearly 200,000 clones, roughly nine tenths seen once. This sample is drawn from a study of control samples from healthy donors and cancer patients. This clonotype was obtained from a man in his thirties or forties in good health. Sequencing was carried out using blood. The chain combines TRBV9 with TRBJ2-2; TRBD2 aligns across 8 bases. In DNA, the CDR3 is TGTGCCAGCAGCGCCGGGGGGGCGGCCGGGGAGCTGTTTTTT. Translated: CASSAGGAAGELFF.